These 23 T cell receptor beta chains came from one sample sequenced in a study of T cell responses to AZD1222 COVID-19 vaccine (dated by TCRdb to about 2021). The library was built by means of the immunoSEQ multiplex PCR assay. This immuneACCESS table, as held by TCRdb, lists in-frame sequences with V and J called but not all clones. Of the missing ones, under half trace to an unresolved V gene in checked studies; the others have no known cause. The sample table records approximately 150,000 clones; roughly nine tenths of these occur just once. The ten largest make up 4.4% of the sample. Explained via the paper, the time point label denotes: baseline before first vaccination. The sample's treatment or condition label is to be understood as: meningococcal conjugate vaccine given as trial control. The source material was peripheral blood, sampled on day 0 of MenACWY control vaccination. These receptors were obtained from an adult in good health.

The chain carries TRBV25-1 and TRBJ2-1; 7 bases fit TRBD2. The V segment lost 3 bases and the J segment 3 bases; nucleotides outside the gene matches: 2. Looked up from germline, CDR1 is MGHDK and CDR2 is SYGVNS. The CDR3 sequence is 14 residues long. CDR3 sequence reads: CASSDASGYNEQFF. In DNA, the CDR3 is TGTGCCAGCAGTGATGCTAGCGGCTACAATGAGCAGTTCTTC.

V gene TRBV10-3 combines with J gene TRBJ1-3, with unresolved D. V was trimmed by 0 bases and J by 0 bases, leaving 12 bases between them. The CDR3 consists of 17 residues. Germline V CDR1 and CDR2: ENHRY, SYGVKD. For the CDR3, the DNA is TGTGCCATCAGTGAGTCTAATCTCGACTTCTCTGGAAACACCATATATTTT. It is translated as CAISESNLDFSGNTIYF.

The chain links TRBV3-1 (or the pseudogene TRBV3-2) to TRBJ2-5; D possibly corresponds to TRBD1 (6 bases). V lost 8 bases, J lost 2 bases, and 12 bases lay in between. Per germline, CDR1 LGHDT and CDR2 YNNKEL (reference sequence). This CDR3 region has 13 residues. This CDR3 reads CASSQGRQETQYF. The CDR3 region has the DNA TGTGCCAGCTCTCAGGGGCGGCAAGAGACCCAGTACTTC.

V gene TRBV7-8 combines with J gene TRBJ1-2; maybe TRBD1 (5 bases). Trimming cost V 0 bases and J 8 bases, with 10 bases left between them. The germline V gene encodes CDR1 SGHVS and CDR2 FQNEAQ. This CDR3 spans 13 amino acids. The CDR3 region is CASSLAAGYGYTF. For the CDR3, the DNA is TGTGCCAGCAGCTTAGCGGCAGGGTACGGCTACACCTTC. Based on the CDR3 plus reference TRBV7-8 and TRBJ1-2, the full variable domain is GAGVSQSPRYKVAKRGQDVALRCDPISGHVSLFWYQQALGQGPEFLTYFQNEAQLDKSGLPSDRFFAERPEGSVSTLKIQRTQQEDSAVYLCASSLAAGYGYTFGSGTRLTVV.

V gene TRBV5-1 combines with J gene TRBJ2-2; the D is unclear. The CDR3 totals 14 residues. V was cut by 0 bases and J by 3 bases, with 6 bases left in between. Germline-derived CDR1 and CDR2 are SGHRS and YFSETQ. CDR3 in amino acids: CASSLDSHTGELFF. In nucleotides, the CDR3 is TGCGCCAGCAGCTTGGACAGCCACACCGGGGAGCTGTTTTTT.

V is TRBV7-9 and J is TRBJ1-1, with a weak D call TRBD1 (5 bases). The ends were cut back, 6 bases at V and 6 bases at J, with 20 bases in the middle. The CDR3 totals 15 residues. Per the germline V gene, CDR1 is SEHNR and CDR2 is FQNEAQ (reference sequence). CDR3 DNA sequence: TGTGCCAGCAGACCCTTGGACAATATTTTGTCTGAAGCTTTCTTT. As protein: CASRPLDNILSEAFF. Based on the CDR3 plus reference TRBV7-9 and TRBJ1-1, the full variable domain is DTGVSQNPRHKITKRGQNVTFRCDPISEHNRLYWYRQTLGQGPEFLTYFQNEAQLEKSRLLSDRFSAERPKGSFSTLEIQRTEQGDSAMYLCASRPLDNILSEAFFGQGTRLTVV.

This chain joins TRBV24-1 and TRBJ2-1, with TRBD2 as a possible D gene (6 bases). The V end lost 4 bases, the J end lost 3 bases, and 15 bases lay between the germline ends. Germline V gene data show CDR1 as KGHDR and CDR2 as SFDVKD. This CDR3 is 16 amino acids long. CDR3 in amino acids: CATSDAGPSYYNEQFF. The DNA for the CDR3 is TGTGCCACCAGTGACGCGGGGCCCTCTTACTACAATGAGCAGTTCTTC.

This clone was seen just once. The chain uses TRBV11-3 and TRBJ1-2; D not certain. CDR1 and CDR2 from the germline V gene are SGHNT and YENEEA. V lost 4 bases, J lost 8 bases, and 11 bases lay in between. The CDR3 loop spans 12 amino acids. CDR3 sequence reads: CASSSGSTGYTF. The DNA for the CDR3 is TGTGCCAGCAGCTCCGGGTCAACAGGCTACACCTTC.

The V and J genes are TRBV5-1 and TRBJ2-7; D uncertain. The CDR3 is made up of 15 amino acids. Germline values: CDR1 SGHRS, CDR2 YFSETQ. V lost 1 base and J lost 4, with 15 bases in between. The CDR3 DNA is TGCGCCAGCAGCTTGTCGCGGACGGCTTTTTACGAGCAGTACTTC. Translation gives CASSLSRTAFYEQYF.

The chain links TRBV19 to TRBJ1-1; D call uncertain. The CDR3 extends over 16 amino acids. In germline, CDR1 is LNHDA, CDR2 SQIVND (reference sequence). V was trimmed by 6 bases and J by 0 bases, leaving 17 bases between them. The chain's CDR3 is CASSPSVSRVNTEAFF. The DNA for the CDR3 is TGTGCCAGTAGCCCATCGGTGTCGCGAGTGAACACTGAAGCTTTCTTT.

J is TRBJ1-5 and V is TRBV2; no definite D call. CDR3 length: 14 amino acids. Trimming removed 1 base from V and 3 bases from J, with 7 bases in between. The germline V gene has CDR1 SNHLY and CDR2 FYNNEI. CDR3 region: CASSEERPNQPQHF. For the CDR3, the DNA is TGTGCCAGCAGTGAAGAACGGCCCAATCAGCCCCAGCATTTT.

CDR3 nucleotide sequence: TGTGCCAGCAGCTTAGAGTCGGCGGGGGTCCATGGCTACACCTTC. It translates to CASSLESAGVHGYTF. The chain combines TRBV11-2 with TRBJ1-2; D is perhaps TRBD1 (5 bases). Germline-derived CDR1 and CDR2 are SGHAT and FQNNGV. The CDR3 consists of 15 residues. The ends were cut back, 0 bases at V and 6 bases at J, with 14 bases in the middle.

The V gene is TRBV19, the J gene TRBJ2-3, with 8 nucleotides matching TRBD2. V dropped 1 base and J dropped 2; count of bases not matched to a gene: 5. Germline CDR1 reads LNHDA; CDR2 reads SQIVND (reference sequence). This CDR3 region has 16 residues. CDR3 sequence reads: CASSIAASGPTDTQYF. CDR3 sequence (DNA): TGTGCCAGTAGTATAGCGGCTAGCGGGCCCACAGATACGCAGTATTTT.

The rearrangement links TRBV29-1 to TRBJ1-1; D gene uncertain. With 6 bases removed from V and 8 bases from J, the gap between germline ends came to 13 bases. Germline CDR1 and CDR2: SQVTM and ANQGSEA. The CDR3 is made up of 11 amino acids. CDR3: CSVGSRREAFF. CDR3 in DNA: TGCAGCGTCGGAAGCAGAAGGGAAGCTTTCTTT.

The chain uses TRBV3-1 (or the pseudogene TRBV3-2) and TRBJ2-7, with D perhaps matching TRBD1 (6 bases). The CDR3 spans 13 residues. Germline V gene sequence: CDR1 LGHDT, CDR2 YNNKEL (reference sequence). The V and J ends lost 1 base and 6 bases respectively, with 10 bases between them. CDR3 residues: CASSQVSTGEQYF. In nucleotides, the CDR3 is TGTGCCAGCAGCCAAGTTTCGACAGGCGAGCAGTACTTC.

The V call is TRBV5-1, the J call TRBJ2-1; the match to TRBD2 covers 8 bases. V lost 4 bases, J lost 9 bases, and 6 bases stayed unmatched. The CDR3 covers 13 residues. From germline, CDR1 is SGHRS and CDR2 YFSETQ. CDR3: CASSQEAGGEQFF. The CDR3 nucleotides read TGCGCCAGCAGCCAGGAGGCGGGGGGTGAGCAGTTCTTC.

The chain carries TRBV10-3 and TRBJ2-5; tentatively, D is TRBD1 (6 bases). From germline, CDR1 is ENHRY and CDR2 SYGVKD. CDR3 length: 13 residues. V was pared by 6 bases and J by 4 bases, with 12 bases between. The CDR3 region has the DNA TGTGCCATCAGAGGACAGACGGGAGAGACCCAGTACTTC. Translating gives CAIRGQTGETQYF.

As concerns this clone: The sample contains more than one DNA sequence encoding this CDR3. The chain combines TRBV12-3 or TRBV12-4 with TRBJ2-7, with D possibly TRBD2 on 5 matching bases. The CDR3 loop spans 13 amino acids. V gave up 1 base and J gave up 4 bases, with 8 bases separating them. The CDR3 is CASSLGTVYEQYF. In nucleotides, the CDR3 is TGTGCCAGCAGTTTAGGGACTGTATACGAGCAGTACTTC.

V is TRBV7-6 and J is TRBJ2-1, with 10 bases aligning to TRBD2. Germline V lookup: CDR1 SGHVS, CDR2 FNYEAQ. The CDR3 extends over 15 amino acids. Trimming cost V 5 bases and J 7 bases; bases outside gene matches: 8. The CDR3 DNA reads as TGTGCCAGCAGCAAGCGGGAGGGCCGAGAGAATGAGCAGTTCTTC. The encoded protein is CASSKREGRENEQFF. The full variable domain, in which reference TRBV7-6 and TRBJ2-1 provide the parts outside the CDR3, is GAGVSQSPRYKVTKRGQDVALRCDPISGHVSLYWYRQALGQGPEFLTYFNYEAQQDKSGLPNDRFSAERPEGSISTLTIQRTEQRDSAMYRCASSKREGRENEQFFGPGTRLTVL.

The chain uses TRBV7-8 and TRBJ1-1; TRBD1 might be the D (5 bases). The CDR3 has 13 residues. Germline CDR1 SGHVS, CDR2 FQNEAQ. With 10 bases removed from V and 6 bases from J, the gap between germline ends came to 18 bases. The CDR3 DNA is TGTGCCATCTCTTCCGGGGGATACGCTGAAGCTTTCTTT. The encoded protein is CAISSGGYAEAFF.

V is TRBV6-1 and J is TRBJ1-5; 9 bases agree with TRBD1. The CDR3 totals 14 residues. Germline V gene lookup returns CDR1 MNHNS and CDR2 SASEGT. Losses at the gene ends were 1 base for V and 7 bases for J; bases not matched to a gene: 2. CDR3 protein: CASSEGTGEQPQHF. CDR3 DNA: TGTGCCAGCAGTGAAGGGACAGGGGAACAGCCCCAGCATTTT.

The rearrangement links TRBV13 to TRBJ1-2, with TRBD1 matching over 9 bases. The length of the CDR3 is 14 residues. With V trimmed by 1 base and J by 6 bases, 3 bases remained unmatched. Per the germline V gene, CDR1 is PRHDT and CDR2 is FYEKMQ (reference sequence). CDR3 sequence (DNA): TGTGCCAGCAGCTTAGATACAGGGGGCAATGGCTACACCTTC. Its translation is CASSLDTGGNGYTF.

The chain combines TRBV5-1 with TRBJ2-7; TRBD2 is a possible D gene (5 bases). V lost 2 bases and J 6 bases, leaving 15 bases between the germline ends. This CDR3 comprises 14 residues. Germline CDR1 is SGHRS and CDR2 is YFSETQ. CDR3 in DNA: TGCGCCAGCAGCTTACCGGGGAGAACGGGCGAGCAGTACTTC. Amino acid sequence: CASSLPGRTGEQYF.